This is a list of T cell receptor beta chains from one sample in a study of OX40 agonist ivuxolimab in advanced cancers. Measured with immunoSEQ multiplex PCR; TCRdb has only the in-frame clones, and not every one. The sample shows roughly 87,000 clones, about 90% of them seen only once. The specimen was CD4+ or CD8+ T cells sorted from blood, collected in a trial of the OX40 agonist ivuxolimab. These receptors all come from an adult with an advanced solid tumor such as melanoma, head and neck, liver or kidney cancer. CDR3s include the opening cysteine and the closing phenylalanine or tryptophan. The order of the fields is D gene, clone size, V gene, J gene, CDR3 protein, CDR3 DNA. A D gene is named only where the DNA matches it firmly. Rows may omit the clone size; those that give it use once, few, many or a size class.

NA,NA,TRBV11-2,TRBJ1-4,CASSLFWGDNEKLFF,TGTGCCAGCAGCTTATTTTGGGGGGATAATGAAAAACTGTTTTTT
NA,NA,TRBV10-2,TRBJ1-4,CASTRQDPRQEKLFF,TGCGCCAGCACCAGGCAGGATCCCCGTCAGGAAAAACTGTTTTTT
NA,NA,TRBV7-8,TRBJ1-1,CASSGGQNTEAFF,TGTGCCAGCAGCGGGGGACAGAACACTGAAGCTTTCTTT
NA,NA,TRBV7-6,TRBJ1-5,CASSLGPYSNQPQHF,TGTGCCAGCAGCTTAGGACCTTATAGCAATCAGCCCCAGCATTTT
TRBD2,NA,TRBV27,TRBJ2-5,CASSLLLAGGRETQYF,TGTGCCAGCAGTTTATTGTTAGCGGGGGGGCGGGAGACCCAGTACTTC
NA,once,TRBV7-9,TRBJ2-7,CASVITGGRGYEQYF,TGTGCCAGCGTAATTACGGGGGGCAGGGGATACGAGCAGTACTTC
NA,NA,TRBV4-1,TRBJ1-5,CASSQDPGYSNQPQHF,TGCGCCAGCAGCCAAGATCCGGGGTATAGCAATCAGCCCCAGCATTTT
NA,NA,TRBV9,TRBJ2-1,CASSVGGGGDNEQFF,TGTGCCAGCAGCGTAGGAGGGGGCGGGGACAATGAGCAGTTCTTC
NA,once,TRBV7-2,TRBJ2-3,CASSLEVYSQYF,TGTGCCAGCAGCTTAGAGGTCTACAGCCAGTATTTT
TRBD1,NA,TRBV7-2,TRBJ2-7,CASSLGQGTYEQYF,TGTGCCAGCAGCTTGGGACAGGGGACCTACGAGCAGTACTTC
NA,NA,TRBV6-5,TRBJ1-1,CASSNWGSDTEAFF,TGTGCCAGCAGTAATTGGGGTTCGGACACTGAAGCTTTCTTT
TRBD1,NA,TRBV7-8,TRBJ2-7,CASSFAGTGFYEQYF,TGTGCCAGCAGCTTCGCCGGGACAGGGTTCTACGAGCAGTACTTC
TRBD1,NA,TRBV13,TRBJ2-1,CASSPETGDSYNEQFF,TGTGCCAGCAGCCCCGAGACAGGGGATTCCTACAATGAGCAGTTCTTC
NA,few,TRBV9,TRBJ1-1,CASSVGADVREAFF,TGTGCCAGCAGCGTAGGGGCGGATGTTCGTGAGGCTTTCTTT
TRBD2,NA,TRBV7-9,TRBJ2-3,CASSLVLGREADTQYF,TGTGCCAGCAGCTTAGTTCTGGGACGGGAGGCAGATACGCAGTATTTT
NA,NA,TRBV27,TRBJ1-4,CASSLSAGSVDEKLFF,TGTGCCAGCAGTTTATCTGCTGGGAGCGTGGATGAAAAACTGTTTTTT
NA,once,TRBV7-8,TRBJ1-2,CASSVLDLNYGYTF,TGTGCCAGCAGCGTCTTAGACCTTAACTATGGCTACACCTTC
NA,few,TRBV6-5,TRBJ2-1,CASSYPPDSPREQFF,TGTGCCAGCAGTTACCCACCCGACTCCCCTCGGGAGCAGTTCTTC
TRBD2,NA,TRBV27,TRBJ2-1,CASSPGVSGGFHNEQFF,TGTGCCAGCAGTCCCGGGGTTAGCGGGGGATTCCACAATGAGCAGTTCTTC
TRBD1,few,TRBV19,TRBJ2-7,CASTPGTGGSYEQYF,TGTGCCAGTACCCCCGGGACAGGGGGCTCCTACGAGCAGTACTTC
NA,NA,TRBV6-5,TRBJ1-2,CASSYDLGGSFYGYTF,TGTGCCAGCAGTTACGATCTGGGGGGCAGTTTCTATGGCTACACCTTC
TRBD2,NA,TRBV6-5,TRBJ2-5,CASSYYVGGQETQYF,TGTGCCAGCAGTTACTATGTGGGGGGGCAAGAGACCCAGTACTTC
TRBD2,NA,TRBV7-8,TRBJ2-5,CASSGTSGVETQYF,TGTGCCAGCAGCGGGACTAGCGGGGTCGAGACCCAGTACTTC
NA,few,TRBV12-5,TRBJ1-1,CASGATLDTEAFF,TGTGCTAGTGGTGCCACCCTTGACACTGAAGCTTTCTTT
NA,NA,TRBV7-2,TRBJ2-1,CASSLAGGWDEQFF,TGTGCCAGCAGCTTAGCGGGGGGCTGGGATGAGCAGTTCTTC